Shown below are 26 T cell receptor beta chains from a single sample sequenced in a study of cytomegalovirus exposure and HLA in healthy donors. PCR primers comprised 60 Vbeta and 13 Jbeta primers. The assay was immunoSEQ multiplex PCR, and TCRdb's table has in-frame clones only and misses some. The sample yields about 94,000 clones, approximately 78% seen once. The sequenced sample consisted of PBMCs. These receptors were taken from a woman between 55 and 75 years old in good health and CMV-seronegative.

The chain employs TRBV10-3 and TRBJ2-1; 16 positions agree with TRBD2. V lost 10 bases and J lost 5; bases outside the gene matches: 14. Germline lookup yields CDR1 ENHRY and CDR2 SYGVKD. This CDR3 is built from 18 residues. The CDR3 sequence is CASLPGTSGRALDNEQFF. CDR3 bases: TGTGCCAGCTTACCCGGGACTAGCGGGAGGGCCTTGGACAATGAGCAGTTCTTC.

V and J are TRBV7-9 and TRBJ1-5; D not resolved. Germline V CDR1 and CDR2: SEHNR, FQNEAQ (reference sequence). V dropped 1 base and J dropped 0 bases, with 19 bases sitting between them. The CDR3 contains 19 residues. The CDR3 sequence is CASSLGGFAEIYSNQPQHF. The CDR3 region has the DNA TGTGCCAGCAGCTTAGGAGGCTTTGCAGAAATCTATAGCAATCAGCCCCAGCATTTT.

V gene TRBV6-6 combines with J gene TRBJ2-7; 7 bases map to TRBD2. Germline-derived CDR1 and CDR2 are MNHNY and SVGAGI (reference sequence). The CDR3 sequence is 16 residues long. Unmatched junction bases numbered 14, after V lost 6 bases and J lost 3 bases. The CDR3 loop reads CASSTGLERDFYEQYF. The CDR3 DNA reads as TGTGCCAGCAGCACAGGACTAGAGCGGGACTTCTACGAGCAGTACTTC.

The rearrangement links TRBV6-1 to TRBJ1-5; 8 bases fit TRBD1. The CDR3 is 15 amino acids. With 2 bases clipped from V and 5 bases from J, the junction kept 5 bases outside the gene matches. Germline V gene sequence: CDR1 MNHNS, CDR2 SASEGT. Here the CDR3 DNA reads TGTGCCAGCAGTGAACGCACAGGGGGTGATCAGCCCCAGCATTTT. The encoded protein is CASSERTGGDQPQHF.

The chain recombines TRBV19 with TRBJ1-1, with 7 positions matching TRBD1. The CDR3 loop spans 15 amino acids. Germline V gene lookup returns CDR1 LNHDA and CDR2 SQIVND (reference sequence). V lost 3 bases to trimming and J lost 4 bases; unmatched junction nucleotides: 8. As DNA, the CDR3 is TGTGCCAGTAGTATCCCAGCAGGGGGAAGCACTGAAGCTTTCTTT. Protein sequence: CASSIPAGGSTEAFF.

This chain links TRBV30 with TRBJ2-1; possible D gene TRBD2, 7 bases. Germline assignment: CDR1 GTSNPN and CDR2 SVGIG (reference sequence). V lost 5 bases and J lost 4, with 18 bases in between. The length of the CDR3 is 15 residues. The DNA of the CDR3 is TGTGCCTGGCTTGATAGGGGGGGGGTTTACAATGAGCAGTTCTTC. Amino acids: CAWLDRGGVYNEQFF. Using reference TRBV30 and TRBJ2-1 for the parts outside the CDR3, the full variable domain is SQTIHQWPATLVQPVGSPLSLECTVEGTSNPNLYWYRQAAGRGLQLLFYSVGIGQISSEVPQNLSASRPQDRQFILSSKKLLLSDSGFYLCAWLDRGGVYNEQFFGPGTRLTVL.

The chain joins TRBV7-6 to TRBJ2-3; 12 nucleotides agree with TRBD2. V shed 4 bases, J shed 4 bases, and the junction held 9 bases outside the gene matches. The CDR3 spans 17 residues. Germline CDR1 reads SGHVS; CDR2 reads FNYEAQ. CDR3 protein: CASSSTSGRGGADTQYF. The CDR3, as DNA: TGTGCCAGCAGCTCGACTAGCGGGAGAGGGGGGGCAGATACGCAGTATTTT.

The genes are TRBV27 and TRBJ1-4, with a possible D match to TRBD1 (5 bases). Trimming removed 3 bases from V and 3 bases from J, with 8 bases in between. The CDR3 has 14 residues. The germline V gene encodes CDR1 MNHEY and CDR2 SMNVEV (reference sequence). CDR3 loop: CASSLGQANEKLFF. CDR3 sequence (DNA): TGTGCCAGCAGTTTGGGGCAAGCTAATGAAAAACTGTTTTTT.

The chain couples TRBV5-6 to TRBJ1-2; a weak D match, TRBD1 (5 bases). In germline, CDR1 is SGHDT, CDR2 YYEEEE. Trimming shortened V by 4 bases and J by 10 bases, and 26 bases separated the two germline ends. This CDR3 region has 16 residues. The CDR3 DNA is TGTGCCAGCAGCCGCGCAGGGTCAAGAGAAAATAGGGACTACACCTTC. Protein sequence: CASSRAGSRENRDYTF. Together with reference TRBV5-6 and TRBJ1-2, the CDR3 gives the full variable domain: DAGVTQSPTHLIKTRGQQVTLRCSPKSGHDTVSWYQQALGQGPQFIFQYYEEEERQRGNFPDRFSGHQFPNYSSELNVNALLLGDSALYLCASSRAGSRENRDYTFGSGTRLTVV.

The CDR3 region is CASSQGLRYRDTGELFF. CDR3 coding DNA: TGCGCCAGCAGCCAGGGGCTACGTTACAGGGACACCGGGGAGCTGTTTTTT. The chain couples TRBV4-1 to TRBJ2-2; D possibly corresponds to TRBD1 (6 bases). Per germline, CDR1 MGHRA and CDR2 YSYEKL. The CDR3 runs to 17 residues. V dropped 3 bases and J dropped 3 bases, with 17 bases sitting between them.

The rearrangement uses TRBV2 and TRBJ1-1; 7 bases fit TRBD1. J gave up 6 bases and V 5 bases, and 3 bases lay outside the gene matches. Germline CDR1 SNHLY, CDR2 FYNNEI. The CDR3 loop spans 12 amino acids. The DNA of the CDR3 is TGTGCCAGCAGTTCTGACAGGGCTGAAGCTTTCTTT. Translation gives CASSSDRAEAFF.

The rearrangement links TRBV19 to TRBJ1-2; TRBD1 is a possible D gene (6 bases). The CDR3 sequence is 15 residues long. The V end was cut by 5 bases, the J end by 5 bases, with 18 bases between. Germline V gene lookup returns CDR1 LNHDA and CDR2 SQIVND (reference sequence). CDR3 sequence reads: CASSHPSQGQYGYTF. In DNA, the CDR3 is TGTGCCAGTAGTCACCCCTCCCAAGGACAGTATGGCTACACCTTC.

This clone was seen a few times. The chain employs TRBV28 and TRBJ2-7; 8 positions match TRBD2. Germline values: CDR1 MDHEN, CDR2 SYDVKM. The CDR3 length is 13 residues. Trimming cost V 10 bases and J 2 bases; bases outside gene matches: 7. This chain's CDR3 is CAIQAGAAYEQYF. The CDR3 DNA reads TGTGCCATCCAAGCGGGAGCAGCCTACGAGCAGTACTTC.

The CDR3 loop is CASSAGTGGQYGYTF. The CDR3 nucleotides are TGTGCCAGCAGCGCCGGGACAGGGGGCCAGTATGGCTACACCTTC. The genes are TRBV9 and TRBJ1-2; 12 positions agree with TRBD1. V trimming: 3 bases; J trimming: 5 bases; junction bases outside the gene matches: 5. Germline loops: CDR1 SGDLS, CDR2 YYNGEE. There are 15 residues in the CDR3.

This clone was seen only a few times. CDR3: CASNNNNYEQYF. The CDR3 nucleotides read TGTGCCAGCAATAATAACAACTACGAGCAGTACTTC. The chain recombines TRBV25-1 with TRBJ2-7, with D hard to call. Germline V gene data show CDR1 as MGHDK and CDR2 as SYGVNS. V was pared by 7 bases and J by 3 bases, with 10 bases between. The CDR3 extends over 12 amino acids.

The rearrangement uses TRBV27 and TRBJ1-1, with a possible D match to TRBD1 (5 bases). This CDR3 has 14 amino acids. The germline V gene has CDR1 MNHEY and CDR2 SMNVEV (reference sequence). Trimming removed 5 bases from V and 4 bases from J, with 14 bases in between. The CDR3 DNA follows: TGTGCCAGCAGTCCCCAGGGTCTGGTCACTGAAGCTTTCTTT. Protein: CASSPQGLVTEAFF.

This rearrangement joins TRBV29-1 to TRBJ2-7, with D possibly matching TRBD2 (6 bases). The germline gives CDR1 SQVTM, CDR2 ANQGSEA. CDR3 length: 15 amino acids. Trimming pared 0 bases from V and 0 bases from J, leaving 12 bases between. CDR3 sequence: CSVEEAGLISYEQYF. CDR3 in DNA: TGCAGCGTTGAAGAAGCGGGCCTGATCTCCTACGAGCAGTACTTC.

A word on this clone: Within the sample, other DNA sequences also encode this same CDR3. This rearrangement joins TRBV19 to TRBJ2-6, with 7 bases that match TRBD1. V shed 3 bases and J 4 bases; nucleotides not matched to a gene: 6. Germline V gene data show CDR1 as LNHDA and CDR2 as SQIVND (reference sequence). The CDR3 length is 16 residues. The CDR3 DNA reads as TGTGCCAGTAGTATTCGACAGGGCTCCGGGGCCAACGTCCTGACTTTC. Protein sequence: CASSIRQGSGANVLTF.

CDR3 bases: TGTGCCAGCAGCTCAAAGGACAGGGACTATGGCTACACCTTC. As protein: CASSSKDRDYGYTF. This rearrangement joins TRBV9 to TRBJ1-2; 8 bases match TRBD1. There are 14 residues in the CDR3. Trimming at V came to 4 bases and at J to 3 bases, leaving 5 bases not matched to a gene. CDR1 SGDLS and CDR2 YYNGEE come from the germline V gene.

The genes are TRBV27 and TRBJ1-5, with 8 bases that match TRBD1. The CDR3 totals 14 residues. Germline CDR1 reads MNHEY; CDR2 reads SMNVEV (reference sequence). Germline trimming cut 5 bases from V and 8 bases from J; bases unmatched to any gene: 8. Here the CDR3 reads CASSRTGRTEPQHF. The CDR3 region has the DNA TGTGCCAGCAGTAGGACAGGGCGGACGGAGCCCCAGCATTTT.

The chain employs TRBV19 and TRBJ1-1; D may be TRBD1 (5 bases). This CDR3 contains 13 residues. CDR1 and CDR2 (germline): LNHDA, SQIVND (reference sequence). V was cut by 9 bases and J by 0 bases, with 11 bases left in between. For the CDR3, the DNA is TGTGCCAGCCGACGACAGCTGAACACTGAAGCTTTCTTT. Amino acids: CASRRQLNTEAFF.

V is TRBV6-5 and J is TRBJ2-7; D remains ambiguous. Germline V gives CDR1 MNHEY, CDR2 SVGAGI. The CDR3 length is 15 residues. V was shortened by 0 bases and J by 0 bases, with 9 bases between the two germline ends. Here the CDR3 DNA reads TGTGCCAGCAGTTACTCGAGTAGATTCTCCTACGAGCAGTACTTC. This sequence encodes CASSYSSRFSYEQYF.

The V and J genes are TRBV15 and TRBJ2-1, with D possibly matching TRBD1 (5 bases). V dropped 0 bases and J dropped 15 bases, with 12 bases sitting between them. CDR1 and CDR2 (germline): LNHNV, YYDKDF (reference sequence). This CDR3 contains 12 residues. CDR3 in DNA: TGTGCCACCAGCAGAGACGACAGTACGCGGTTCTTC. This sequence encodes CATSRDDSTRFF.

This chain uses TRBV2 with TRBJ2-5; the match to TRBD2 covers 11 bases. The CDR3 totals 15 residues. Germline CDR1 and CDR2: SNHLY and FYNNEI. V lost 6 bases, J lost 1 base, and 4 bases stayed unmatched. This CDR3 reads CASRVSGGAQETQYF. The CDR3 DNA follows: TGTGCCAGCAGGGTTAGCGGGGGGGCCCAAGAGACCCAGTACTTC.

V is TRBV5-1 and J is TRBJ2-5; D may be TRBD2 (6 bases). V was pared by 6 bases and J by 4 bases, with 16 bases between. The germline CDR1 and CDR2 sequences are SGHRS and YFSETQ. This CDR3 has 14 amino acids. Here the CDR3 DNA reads TGCGCCAGCACCCCTTACGGGGGATCAGAGACCCAGTACTTC. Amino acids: CASTPYGGSETQYF.

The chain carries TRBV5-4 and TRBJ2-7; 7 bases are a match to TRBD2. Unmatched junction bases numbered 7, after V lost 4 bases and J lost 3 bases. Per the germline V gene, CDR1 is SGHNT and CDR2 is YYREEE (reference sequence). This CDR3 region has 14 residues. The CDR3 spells CASSPQAGVYEQYF. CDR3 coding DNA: TGTGCCAGCAGCCCTCAGGCGGGGGTCTACGAGCAGTACTTC.